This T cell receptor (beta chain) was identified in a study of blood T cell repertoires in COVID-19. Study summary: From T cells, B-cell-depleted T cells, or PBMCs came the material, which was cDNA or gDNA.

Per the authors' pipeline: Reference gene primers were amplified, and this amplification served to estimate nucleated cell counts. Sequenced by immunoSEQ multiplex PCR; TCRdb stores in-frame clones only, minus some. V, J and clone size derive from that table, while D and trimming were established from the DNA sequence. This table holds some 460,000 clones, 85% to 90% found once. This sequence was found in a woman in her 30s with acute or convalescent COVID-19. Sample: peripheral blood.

As DNA, the CDR3 is TGTGCCAGCAGTTCGTACAGGGGGGAAAGGTTGTACTTC. Protein: CASSSYRGERLYF. This rearrangement joins TRBV12-3 or TRBV12-4 to TRBJ2-7; 8 bases map to TRBD1. The CDR3 loop spans 13 amino acids. Losses at the gene ends were 4 bases for V and 12 bases for J; bases not matched to a gene: 11.